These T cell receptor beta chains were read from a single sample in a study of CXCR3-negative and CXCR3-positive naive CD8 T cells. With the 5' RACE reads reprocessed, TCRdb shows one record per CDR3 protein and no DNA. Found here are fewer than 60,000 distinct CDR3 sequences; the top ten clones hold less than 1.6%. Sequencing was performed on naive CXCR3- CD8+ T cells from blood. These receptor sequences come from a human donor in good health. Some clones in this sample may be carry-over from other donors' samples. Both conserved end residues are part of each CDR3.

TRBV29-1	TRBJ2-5	CSVRTGDYEETQYF
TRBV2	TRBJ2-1	CASSPYHPSGGVVNEQFF
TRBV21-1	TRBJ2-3	CASSLRTRAGTDTQYF
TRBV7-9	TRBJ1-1	CASSYIGQPNTEAFF
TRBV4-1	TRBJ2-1	CASSRRGAGDNNEQFF
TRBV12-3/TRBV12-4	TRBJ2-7	CASSLSGQDYEQYF
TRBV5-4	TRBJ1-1	CASSLGDRSTEAFF
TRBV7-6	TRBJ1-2	CASSLDRGGLYGYTF
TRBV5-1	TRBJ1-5	CASSLEGGVQPQHF
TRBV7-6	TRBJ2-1	CASSFGQTDEQFF
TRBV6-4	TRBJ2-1	CASSDSMSCILQGRLYNEQFF
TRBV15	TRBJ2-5	CATSRDRSVQETQYF
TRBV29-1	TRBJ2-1	CSAPGAPYNEQFF
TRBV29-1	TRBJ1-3	CSVEGQGSPYSGNTIYF
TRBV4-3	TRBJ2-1	CASSHIAGGTYNEQFF
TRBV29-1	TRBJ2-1	CSVGPSGTLDEQFF